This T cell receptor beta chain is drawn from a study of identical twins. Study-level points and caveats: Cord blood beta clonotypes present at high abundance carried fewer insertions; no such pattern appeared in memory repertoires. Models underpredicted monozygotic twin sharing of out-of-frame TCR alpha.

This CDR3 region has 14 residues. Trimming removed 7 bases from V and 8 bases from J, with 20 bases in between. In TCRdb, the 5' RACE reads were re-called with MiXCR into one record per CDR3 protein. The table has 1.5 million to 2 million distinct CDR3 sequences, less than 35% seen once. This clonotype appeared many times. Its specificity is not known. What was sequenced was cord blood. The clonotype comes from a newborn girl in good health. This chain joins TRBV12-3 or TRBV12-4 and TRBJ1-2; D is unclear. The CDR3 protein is CASTLRTGGLGYTF. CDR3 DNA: TGTGCCAGCACTTTGAGGACGGGCGGTTTAGGCTACACCTTC.